One TCR beta chain is described in this entry. Its antigen remains unknown. This specimen belongs to a study of Graves' ophthalmopathy and Graves' hyperthyroidism. About the study: Stable hyperthyroidism meant no progression to ophthalmopathy within 18 months of follow-up. Study-level results: Sensitivity reached around 88% and specificity 75% to 82% for a 13-signature model separating ophthalmopathy from stable hyperthyroidism. Blood also held most thyroid clonotypes expanded above 0.001 frequency.

The ends were cut back, 4 bases at V and 4 bases at J, with 17 bases in the middle. Germline CDR1 MNHEY, CDR2 SVGAGI. The length of the CDR3 is 15 residues. RNA transcripts provided the template for amplifying TCR beta CDR3 regions. RT-PCR with HTBI primers came first, then second-round multiplex PCR. Via MiXCR, TCRdb re-called the multiplex PCR reads, giving one row per CDR3 protein. The sample contains around 1,000,000 distinct CDR3 sequences, about 35% of which appear only once. New diagnoses, under 2 months' duration, and ages 18 to 65 characterized the hyperthyroidism patients. Sequenced input: peripheral blood or thyroid tissue (not recorded which). The V gene is TRBV6-5, the J gene TRBJ2-7; D possibly uses TRBD1 or TRBD2 (5 bases each). This sequence originates from an adult man with Graves' hyperthyroidism. The CDR3 spells CASSWTWRAGYEQYF. For the CDR3, the DNA is TGTGCCAGCAGTTGGACTTGGAGAGCAGGGTACGAGCAGTACTTC.